This T cell receptor (beta chain) originates from a study of T cell responses to AZD1222 COVID-19 vaccine. Study-level points and caveats: Females made up more of the donors, who were largely white British, and clonal diversity may have come out too low.

The CDR3 totals 13 residues. V lost 3 bases to trimming and J lost 9 bases, with 12 bases between them. From germline, CDR1 is GTSNPN and CDR2 SVGIG (reference sequence). Assay used: immunoSEQ multiplex PCR; TCRdb lists only in-frame clones, some missing. The data hold 130,000 to 150,000 clones, with 70% to 90% observed a single time. About this clone: No antigen is known for it.

This receptor was identified in an adult in good health. Here the sequenced sample was peripheral blood, taken on day 0 of AZD1222 vaccination. This rearrangement joins TRBV30 to TRBJ1-6, with D uncertain. This CDR3 reads CAWRGLRTSPLHF. The CDR3, as DNA: TGTGCCTGGAGGGGGTTAAGGACTTCACCCCTCCACTTT.